This T cell receptor beta chain was captured in a study of shared clonotypes between healthy human individuals. Study observations and caveats: In four donors, approximately 5% of naive CD4 clonotypes appeared in common. Clonotype sharing among donors was expected to depend on sequencing depth. Non-shared clonotypes showed lower generation probabilities than clonotypes common to all four donors.

CDR1 and CDR2 from the germline V gene are MDHEN and SYDVKM. V was cut by 5 bases and J by 4 bases, with 26 bases left in between. This CDR3 is built from 19 residues. Note on this clone: Its cognate antigen is unknown.

Libraries were prepared by immunoSEQ multiplex PCR; TCRdb keeps only in-frame clonotypes and omits some of them. The table has approximately 2.1 million clones, about 92% seen once. Sample: naive CD4+ T cells from PBMCs. Indicated subset: CD45RA+ positively selected. V and J are TRBV28 and TRBJ1-4; D might be TRBD1 (5 bases). This receptor was taken from a man between 18 and 35 years old in good health. Some clones in this sample may be carry-over from other donors' samples. The CDR3 region is CASSIMPGRVGPRNEKLFF. DNA for the CDR3: TGTGCCAGCAGTATTATGCCCGGCCGGGTGGGACCTCGTAATGAAAAACTGTTTTTT.